Reported below is one TCR beta chain. The data are from a study of blood T cell repertoires in COVID-19. Study-level information: The analysed material was cDNA or gDNA that came from T cells, B-cell-depleted T cells, or PBMCs.

The V and J ends lost 0 bases and 10 bases respectively, with 12 bases between them. There are 13 residues in the CDR3. Germline V gene lookup returns CDR1 SGHVS and CDR2 FQNEAQ. Generated by immunoSEQ multiplex PCR, the TCRdb table keeps only in-frame clones and is missing some. Altogether about 300,000 clones are present, approximately 90% being singletons, with the ten largest covering less than 11%. This chain joins TRBV7-8 and TRBJ1-1, with D hard to call. The sequenced sample consisted of PBMCs or T cells enriched from blood (not recorded which). The sequence was collected from a woman aged 18-29 years who had recovered from COVID-19. CDR3 loop: CASSLALASPAFF. The CDR3 DNA reads as TGTGCCAGCAGCTTAGCTCTAGCGTCGCCAGCTTTCTTT.